One and the same sample provided the 29 T cell receptor beta chains below, sequenced in a study of shared clonotypes between healthy human individuals. The method was immunoSEQ multiplex PCR; TCRdb's version includes in-frame clones alone and lacks a portion of them. This sample has about a million clones, with more than 60% found just once. Material for sequencing was memory CD4+ T cells sorted from blood. Described subset: CD45RA-negative fraction. The origin of the receptors is a man aged 18 to 30 in good health.

This clone was detected only once. The same CDR3 can be traced to other DNA sequences in this sample. The CDR3, as DNA: TGTGCCAGCTCACCGGGGACCTACGAGCAGTACTTC. Protein: CASSPGTYEQYF. V gene TRBV18 combines with J gene TRBJ2-7; D call uncertain. The CDR3 covers 12 residues. CDR1 and CDR2 (germline): KGHSH, LQKENI. V was shortened by 3 bases and J by 2 bases, with 5 bases between the two germline ends.

V is TRBV28 and J is TRBJ2-5, with 8 bases aligning to TRBD1. CDR1 is MDHEN, CDR2 SYDVKM, per germline. J lost 0 bases, V lost 5 bases, and 17 bases had no gene match. The CDR3 sequence is 19 residues long. This CDR3 reads CASSILDRVRISHQETQYF. CDR3 in DNA: TGTGCCAGCAGTATCTTGGACAGGGTTCGGATAAGCCACCAAGAGACCCAGTACTTC.

This sequence joins TRBV30 and TRBJ2-1; D might be TRBD2 (5 bases). Germline V gene lookup returns CDR1 GTSNPN and CDR2 SVGIG (reference sequence). This CDR3 region has 14 residues. V lost 3 bases and J lost 4, with 13 bases in between. The CDR3 protein is CAWREFGGYNEQFF. The CDR3 bases are TGTGCCTGGAGGGAGTTTGGCGGGTACAATGAGCAGTTCTTC.

The CDR3 DNA reads TGTGCCAGCAGCCCTGGGACAGCACCTGGAAACACCATATATTTT. Its protein product is CASSPGTAPGNTIYF. The chain is built from TRBV9 and TRBJ1-3, with 7 bases identical to TRBD1. The CDR3 is 15 residues long. Germline lookup yields CDR1 SGDLS and CDR2 YYNGEE. V was pared by 4 bases and J by 2 bases, with 6 bases of the junction left unmatched.

This sequence joins TRBV28 and TRBJ2-2, with 10 bases aligning to TRBD1. V trimming: 7 bases; J trimming: 4 bases; junction bases outside the gene matches: 6. The germline V gene has CDR1 MDHEN and CDR2 SYDVKM. The length of the CDR3 is 15 residues. CDR3: CASTLGTGVTGELFF. The CDR3 region has the DNA TGTGCCAGCACCTTGGGGACAGGGGTCACCGGGGAGCTGTTTTTT.

This clone was observed many times. The sample contains more than one DNA sequence encoding this CDR3. The rearrangement uses TRBV5-1 and TRBJ2-2; 8 nucleotides line up with TRBD1. V gave up 5 bases and J gave up 1 base; unmatched junction bases: 4. Germline lookup yields CDR1 SGHRS and CDR2 YFSETQ. This CDR3 has 15 residues. The CDR3 DNA reads TGCGCCAGCAGAACCGGGACAGGGAACACCGGGGAGCTGTTTTTT. It is translated as CASRTGTGNTGELFF. Supplemented by reference TRBV5-1 and TRBJ2-2, the full variable domain reads KAGVTQTPRYLIKTRGQQVTLSCSPISGHRSVSWYQQTPGQGLQFLFEYFSETQRNKGNFPGRFSGRQFSNSRSEMNVSTLELGDSALYLCASRTGTGNTGELFFGEGSRLTVL.

The chain links TRBV10-3 to TRBJ2-3, with TRBD2 matching 8 bases. Germline V lookup: CDR1 ENHRY, CDR2 SYGVKD. Trimming cost V 2 bases and J 0 bases; bases outside gene matches: 1. The CDR3 runs to 15 residues. CDR3 sequence (DNA): TGTGCCATCAGTGAGGTAGCGGGAAGCACAGATACGCAGTATTTT. It encodes CAISEVAGSTDTQYF.

The chain's CDR3 is CASSGGDRVGETQYF. For the CDR3, the DNA is TGTGCCAGCAGCGGAGGGGACAGGGTGGGAGAGACCCAGTACTTC. This rearrangement joins TRBV5-4 to TRBJ2-5; TRBD1 agrees at 9 bases. The J segment lost 4 bases and the V segment lost 4 bases, leaving 8 bases of the junction unmatched. The length of the CDR3 is 15 residues. Germline-derived CDR1 and CDR2 are SGHNT and YYREEE (reference sequence).

Only a few counts were recorded for this clone. The chain is built from TRBV6-5 and TRBJ2-3; a weak D match, TRBD2 (6 bases). The CDR3 is 15 amino acids. Germline V gene sequence: CDR1 MNHEY, CDR2 SVGAGI. Trimming cost V 1 base and J 1 base, with 9 bases left between them. The CDR3 DNA sequence: TGTGCCAGCAGTTACTTTGGCGGGGGCACAGATACGCAGTATTTT. This translates into CASSYFGGGTDTQYF.

The chain joins TRBV5-6 to TRBJ1-6; 10 positions match TRBD1. The germline V gene has CDR1 SGHDT and CDR2 YYEEEE. This CDR3 has 17 residues. Trimming cost V 3 bases and J 10 bases; bases outside gene matches: 13. The CDR3 sequence is CASSSRDRGESGSPLHF. Here the CDR3 DNA reads TGTGCCAGCAGCTCCCGGGACAGGGGAGAAAGTGGCTCACCCCTCCACTTT.

V gene TRBV18 combines with J gene TRBJ2-1, with TRBD2 matching over 10 bases. The CDR3 has 16 amino acids. J was trimmed by 3 bases and V by 0 bases; bases with no gene match: 2. Looked up from germline, CDR1 is KGHSH and CDR2 is LQKENI. The CDR3 DNA reads TGTGCCAGCTCACCACCCGGGACTAGCGACTACAATGAGCAGTTCTTC. As protein: CASSPPGTSDYNEQFF.

The chain links TRBV30 to TRBJ2-5; tentative D call: TRBD2 (6 bases). Looked up from germline, CDR1 is GTSNPN and CDR2 is SVGIG (reference sequence). The CDR3 spans 14 residues. Deletions cut 0 bases from V and 4 bases from J, with 12 bases between. CDR3 protein: CAWSVLVGGETQYF. The DNA of the CDR3 is TGTGCCTGGAGTGTTCTCGTGGGGGGAGAGACCCAGTACTTC. Together with reference TRBV30 and TRBJ2-5, the CDR3 gives the full variable domain: SQTIHQWPATLVQPVGSPLSLECTVEGTSNPNLYWYRQAAGRGLQLLFYSVGIGQISSEVPQNLSASRPQDRQFILSSKKLLLSDSGFYLCAWSVLVGGETQYFGPGTRLLVL.

J is TRBJ2-1 and V is TRBV9; maybe TRBD2 (6 bases). Trimming removed 4 bases at V and 5 bases at J, with 13 bases between. This CDR3 is 14 amino acids long. CDR1 and CDR2 (germline): SGDLS, YYNGEE. CDR3 sequence (DNA): TGTGCCAGCAGCCAGCGGGTAGGGAACAATGAGCAGTTCTTC. Its translation is CASSQRVGNNEQFF.

This clone was recorded once. The rearrangement links TRBV5-1 to TRBJ2-5; D might be TRBD1 or TRBD2, each matching 5 bases. The CDR3 covers 16 residues. Trimming took 0 bases from V and 2 from J, leaving 14 bases between them. Per the germline V gene, CDR1 is SGHRS and CDR2 is YFSETQ. The CDR3 sequence is CASSLGSGTVQETQYF. Here the CDR3 DNA reads TGCGCCAGCAGCTTGGGGTCAGGGACGGTTCAAGAGACCCAGTACTTC.

The rearrangement uses TRBV6-1 and TRBJ1-6; TRBD1 might be the D (5 bases). Trimming took 6 bases from V and 1 from J, leaving 10 bases between them. The CDR3 has 15 amino acids. The germline CDR1 and CDR2 sequences are MNHNS and SASEGT. The CDR3 sequence is CASRAGGSYNSPLHF. In nucleotides, the CDR3 is TGTGCCAGCAGGGCTGGGGGGTCCTATAATTCACCCCTCCACTTT.

J is TRBJ1-6 and V is TRBV5-6; TRBD1 is a possible D gene (6 bases). The CDR3 contains 17 residues. V lost 4 bases and J 6 bases, leaving 20 bases between the germline ends. The germline V gene encodes CDR1 SGHDT and CDR2 YYEEEE. The CDR3 DNA reads as TGTGCCAGCAGCCGCCCAACAGGGTTTAGCCCTAATTCACCCCTCCACTTT. Translated, it gives CASSRPTGFSPNSPLHF.

In its sample, this clone was seen once. The gene calls are TRBV10-3 and TRBJ2-3; D is possibly TRBD1 (5 bases). The V and J ends lost 3 bases and 4 bases respectively, with 5 bases between them. This CDR3 has 12 amino acids. From germline, CDR1 is ENHRY and CDR2 SYGVKD. CDR3 DNA sequence: TGTGCCATCAGTGACAGGGCAGATACGCAGTATTTT. It codes for CAISDRADTQYF.

The chain has TRBV2 and TRBJ1-2, with D hard to call. The CDR3 has 12 residues. The ends were cut back, 10 bases at V and 1 base at J, with 10 bases in the middle. Looked up from germline, CDR1 is SNHLY and CDR2 is FYNNEI. CDR3 in DNA: TGTGCCACACGGGGAGATAACTATGGCTACACCTTC. Encoded protein: CATRGDNYGYTF.

The chain recombines TRBV9 with TRBJ2-1; TRBD2 agrees at 7 bases. This CDR3 region has 16 residues. CDR1 SGDLS and CDR2 YYNGEE come from the germline V gene. The ends lost 0 bases at V and 6 bases at J; junction bases unmatched: 9. CDR3 sequence (DNA): TGTGCCAGCAGCGTAGCTACTGGCGGGAGCGGCAATGAGCAGTTCTTC. Encoded protein: CASSVATGGSGNEQFF.

In DNA, the CDR3 is TGTGCCAGCAGCTTTGACGGCACTAACTATGGCTACACCTTC. Protein sequence: CASSFDGTNYGYTF. The chain has TRBV7-9 and TRBJ1-2; D is ambiguous. Germline V lookup: CDR1 SEHNR, CDR2 FQNEAQ (reference sequence). The germline V and J ends were trimmed by 3 bases and 0 bases, with 8 bases remaining between them. This CDR3 region has 14 residues. Supplemented by reference TRBV7-9 and TRBJ1-2, the full variable domain reads DTGVSQNPRHKITKRGQNVTFRCDPISEHNRLYWYRQTLGQGPEFLTYFQNEAQLEKSRLLSDRFSAERPKGSFSTLEIQRTEQGDSAMYLCASSFDGTNYGYTFGSGTRLTVV.

The chain recombines TRBV5-1 with TRBJ1-6; no firm D call. CDR1 is SGHRS and CDR2 is YFSETQ in the germline V gene. The CDR3 covers 17 residues. V was trimmed by 4 bases and J by 10 bases, leaving 24 bases between them. CDR3 DNA sequence: TGCGCCAGCAGCCACCGGAGTTTTGGGGAAAGATACTCACCCCTCCACTTT. It specifies CASSHRSFGERYSPLHF.

This rearrangement joins TRBV6-1 to TRBJ2-3; tentative D call: TRBD2 (6 bases). Germline V gives CDR1 MNHNS, CDR2 SASEGT. Trimming stripped 7 bases from V and 5 bases from J, with 19 bases between. The CDR3 is 15 residues long. For the CDR3, the DNA is TGTGCCAGCAAGGGTAGCGGAGGGTTTGGAGATACGCAGTATTTT. Its protein is CASKGSGGFGDTQYF.

J is TRBJ2-4 and V is TRBV7-2; D unresolved. Germline lookup yields CDR1 SGHTA and CDR2 FQGNSA. The germline V and J ends were trimmed by 5 bases and 6 bases, with 11 bases remaining between them. The CDR3 has 13 residues. CDR3 residues: CASSQRGLNIQYF. In DNA, the CDR3 is TGTGCCAGCAGCCAACGCGGCCTAAACATTCAGTACTTC.

This clone has a handful of counts. The chain has TRBV19 and TRBJ1-5; D unclear. The CDR3 consists of 13 residues. The ends were cut back, 6 bases at V and 4 bases at J, with 10 bases in the middle. The germline V gene has CDR1 LNHDA and CDR2 SQIVND (reference sequence). The CDR3 DNA reads as TGTGCCAGTAGCACAGACGAGAATCAGCCCCAGCATTTT. Protein product: CASSTDENQPQHF.

This chain links TRBV19 with TRBJ2-3; 7 bases are shared with TRBD2. Germline values: CDR1 LNHDA, CDR2 SQIVND (reference sequence). Trimming at V came to 7 bases and at J to 8 bases, leaving 15 bases not matched to a gene. The CDR3 loop spans 15 amino acids. CDR3 sequence (DNA): TGTGCCAGTATGGGGTCTAGCGGCTTCTCTGGTACGCAGTATTTT. This sequence encodes CASMGSSGFSGTQYF.

V gene TRBV29-1 combines with J gene TRBJ2-3; 8 nucleotides align to TRBD2. CDR3 length: 16 residues. The germline CDR1 and CDR2 sequences are SQVTM and ANQGSEA. The V gene end was trimmed by 6 bases and the J gene end by 3 bases; junction bases not matched to a gene: 14. The CDR3 spells CSVGKGAGEWTDTQYF. CDR3 nucleotides: TGCAGCGTGGGCAAAGGAGCGGGAGAATGGACAGATACGCAGTATTTT.

This clone was counted a single time. V is TRBV30 and J is TRBJ2-1; 9 nucleotides line up with TRBD2. With 0 bases clipped from V and 6 bases from J, the junction kept 9 bases outside the gene matches. Germline CDR1 is GTSNPN and CDR2 is SVGIG (reference sequence). CDR3 length: 16 residues. In nucleotides, the CDR3 is TGTGCCTGGAGTGTACGATGGCGGGAGGGGGGCAATGAGCAGTTCTTC. Its translation: CAWSVRWREGGNEQFF.

This clone was counted ten times or more. This sequence joins TRBV10-2 and TRBJ2-7; TRBD1 matches at 9 bases. The CDR3 has 14 amino acids. Germline V gives CDR1 WSHSY, CDR2 SAAADI. With V trimmed by 5 bases and J by 6 bases, 8 bases remained unmatched. The CDR3 loop reads CASSYRGLMGEQYF. The CDR3 DNA is TGCGCCAGCAGTTACAGGGGGCTTATGGGCGAGCAGTACTTC.

This chain joins TRBV29-1 and TRBJ2-4, with TRBD1 matching 8 bases. Germline lookup yields CDR1 SQVTM and CDR2 ANQGSEA. J gave up 0 bases and V 4 bases, and 5 bases lay outside the gene matches. The CDR3 spans 15 residues. CDR3 coding DNA: TGCAGCGTTGGACAGGGGCTGTTAGCCAAAAACATTCAGTACTTC. It codes for CSVGQGLLAKNIQYF.